This record covers a single T cell receptor (beta chain). Germline assignment: CDR1 LGHNA and CDR2 YNFKEQ. The V gene end was trimmed by 1 base and the J gene end by 4 bases; junction bases not matched to a gene: 5. The CDR3 covers 15 residues. This record belongs to a study of blood T cell repertoires in COVID-19. Overall study: Sites across the United States, Italy and Spain contributed samples from acute and convalescent COVID-19. PBMCs, B-cell-depleted T cells, or T cells provided the cDNA or gDNA that made up the material.

Per the original data handling: Estimation of nucleated cell counts was performed using reference gene primer amplification. The protocol was immunoSEQ multiplex PCR, while the TCRdb copy is restricted to in-frame clones and leaves out a portion. D and trimming come from the DNA, and the V and J calls and clone size come from that table. In the table there are tens of thousands of clones, approximately 91% of which are singletons. The J gene is TRBJ2-5, the V gene TRBV4-2; TRBD1 matches at 8 bases. The source of this sequence is a human donor in a cohort sampled during active COVID-19. The sequenced sample consisted of peripheral blood. The CDR3 DNA reads TGTGCCAGCAGCCAAGGACAGGGGCATCGAGAGACCCAGTACTTC. Translation gives CASSQGQGHRETQYF.